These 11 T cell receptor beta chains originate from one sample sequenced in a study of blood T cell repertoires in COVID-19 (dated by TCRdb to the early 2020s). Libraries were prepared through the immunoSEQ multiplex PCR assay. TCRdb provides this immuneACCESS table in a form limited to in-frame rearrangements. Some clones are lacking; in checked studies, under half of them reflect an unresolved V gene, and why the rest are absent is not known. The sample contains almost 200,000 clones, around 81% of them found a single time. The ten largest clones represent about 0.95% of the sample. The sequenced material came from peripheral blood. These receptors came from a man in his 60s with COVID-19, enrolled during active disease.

DNA of the CDR3: TGTGCCAGCAGCATGGGGACAGGGCTTCGGGGCTACACCTTC. As protein: CASSMGTGLRGYTF. This chain joins TRBV7-3 and TRBJ1-2, with 9 bases lining up with TRBD1. Trimming took 5 bases from V and 8 from J; bases not matched to a gene: 9. Germline lookup yields CDR1 SGHTA and CDR2 FQGTGA. The CDR3 is 14 residues long.

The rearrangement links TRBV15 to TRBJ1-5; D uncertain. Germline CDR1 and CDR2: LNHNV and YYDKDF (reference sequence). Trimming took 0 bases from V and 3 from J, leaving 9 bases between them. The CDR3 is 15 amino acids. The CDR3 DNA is TGTGCCACCAGCAGAGATCGAGGAGCCAATCAGCCCCAGCATTTT. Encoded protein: CATSRDRGANQPQHF.

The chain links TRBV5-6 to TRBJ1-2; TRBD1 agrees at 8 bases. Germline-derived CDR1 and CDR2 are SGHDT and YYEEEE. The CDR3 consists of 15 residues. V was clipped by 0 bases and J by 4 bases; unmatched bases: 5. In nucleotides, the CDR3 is TGTGCCAGCAGCTTGGCCGACAGGGGAACCTATGGCTACACCTTC. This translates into CASSLADRGTYGYTF.

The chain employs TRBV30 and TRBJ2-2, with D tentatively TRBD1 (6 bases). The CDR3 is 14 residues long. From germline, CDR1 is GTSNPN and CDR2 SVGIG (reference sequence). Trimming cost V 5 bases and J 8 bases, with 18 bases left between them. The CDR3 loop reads CAWGRGGTRGELFF. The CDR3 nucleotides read TGTGCCTGGGGCAGGGGCGGAACTAGGGGGGAGCTGTTTTTT.

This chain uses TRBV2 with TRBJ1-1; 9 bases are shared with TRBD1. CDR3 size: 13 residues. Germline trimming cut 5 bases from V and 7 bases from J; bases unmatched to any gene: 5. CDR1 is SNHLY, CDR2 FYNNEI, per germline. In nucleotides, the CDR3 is TGTGCCAGCAGTAAACAGGGGGCCGGTGAAGCTTTCTTT. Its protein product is CASSKQGAGEAFF.

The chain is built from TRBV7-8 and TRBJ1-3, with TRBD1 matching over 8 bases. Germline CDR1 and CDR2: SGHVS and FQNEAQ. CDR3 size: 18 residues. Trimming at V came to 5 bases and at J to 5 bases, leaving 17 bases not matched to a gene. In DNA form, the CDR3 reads TGTGCCAGCAGCCATAATTCCTTGACAGGGGCTGGACGAAACACCATATATTTT. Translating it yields CASSHNSLTGAGRNTIYF.

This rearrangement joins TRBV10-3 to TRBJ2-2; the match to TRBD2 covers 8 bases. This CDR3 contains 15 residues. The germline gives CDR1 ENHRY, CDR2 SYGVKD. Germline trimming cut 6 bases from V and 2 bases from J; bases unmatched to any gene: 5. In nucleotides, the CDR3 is TGTGCCATCAGCGGGGGGGGAAAAAACACCGGGGAGCTGTTTTTT. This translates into CAISGGGKNTGELFF.

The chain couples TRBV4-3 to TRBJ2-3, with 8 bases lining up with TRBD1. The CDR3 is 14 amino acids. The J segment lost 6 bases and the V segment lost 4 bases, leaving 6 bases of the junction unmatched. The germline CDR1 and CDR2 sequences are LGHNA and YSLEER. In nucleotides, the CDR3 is TGCGCCAGCAGCCCAAGGACAGGGTTCGATACGCAGTATTTT. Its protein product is CASSPRTGFDTQYF.

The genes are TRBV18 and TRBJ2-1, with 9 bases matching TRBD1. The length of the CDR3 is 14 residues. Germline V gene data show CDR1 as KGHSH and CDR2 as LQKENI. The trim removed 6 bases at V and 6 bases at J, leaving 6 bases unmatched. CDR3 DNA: TGTGCCAGCTCTCCTCGGACAGGGGTCAATGAGCAGTTCTTC. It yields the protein CASSPRTGVNEQFF.

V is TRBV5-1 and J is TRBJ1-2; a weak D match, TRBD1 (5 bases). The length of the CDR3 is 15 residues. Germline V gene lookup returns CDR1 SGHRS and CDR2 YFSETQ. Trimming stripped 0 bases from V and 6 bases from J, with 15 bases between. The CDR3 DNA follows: TGCGCCAGCAGCTTGGCCAGGGTAGGGAACCATGGCTACACCTTC. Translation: CASSLARVGNHGYTF.

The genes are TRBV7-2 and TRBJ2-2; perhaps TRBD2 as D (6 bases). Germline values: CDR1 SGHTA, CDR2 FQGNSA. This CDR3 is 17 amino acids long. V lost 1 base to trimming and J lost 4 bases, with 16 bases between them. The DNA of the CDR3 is TGTGCCAGCAGCTTAGTCGCGGGGACCTCGGGCACCGGGGAGCTGTTTTTT. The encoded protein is CASSLVAGTSGTGELFF. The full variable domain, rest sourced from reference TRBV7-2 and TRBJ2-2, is GAGVSQSPSNKVTEKGKDVELRCDPISGHTALYWYRQSLGQGLEFLIYFQGNSAPDKSGLPSDRFSAERTGGSVSTLTIQRTQQEDSAVYLCASSLVAGTSGTGELFFGEGSRLTVL.